This paragraph covers one TCR beta chain sequence. The record originates from a study of regulatory and conventional T cells in RAG deficiency. Conventional CD4+ T cells were sorted from blood as CD25-low CD127-high cells. The CDR3 length is 17 residues. Method: immunoSEQ multiplex PCR; TCRdb's copy keeps in-frame clones and lacks some. Here the sample spans about 30,000 clones, approximately 96% being singletons. These same data were also listed under a study on regulatory T cells. That investigation notes: Amplification used 52 TRBV primers and 13 TRBJ primers.

The TCR originated in a human donor in good health. Material for sequencing was CD25- CD4+ T cells sorted from blood. The V gene is TRBV21-1, the J gene TRBJ2-2; TRBD2, the D gene given by the table, was not confirmed from the DNA. TRBV21-1 is a documented pseudogene. CDR3 nucleotide sequence: TGTGCCAGCAGCAAACCCGACACGGGCGGGAGCACCGGGGAGCTGTTTTTT. It yields the protein CASSKPDTGGSTGELFF.